A selection of T cell receptor beta chains follows, all from one sample in a study of human T cells and chemical hapten exposure. One entry per CDR3 protein results from TCRdb running MiXCR on the RACE reads. The profile shows about 82,000 distinct CDR3 sequences, about an eighth of them singletons. The specimen was whole blood, collected in connection with sensitization to the hapten diphenylcyclopropenone (DPC). Receptors were obtained from a woman aged 45-60 years with alopecia areata. Some clones in this sample may be carry-over from other donors' samples. CDR3s include the opening cysteine and the closing phenylalanine or tryptophan. The order of the fields is D gene, clone size, J gene, V gene, CDR3 length, CDR3 DNA, CDR3 protein. D genes are given only for firm matches. Clone size is not always given. Where it is, it says once, few, many or a class for expanded clones.

D gene: TRBD2; clone size: NA; J gene: TRBJ2-7; V gene: TRBV29-1; CDR3 length: 14; CDR3 DNA: TGCAGCGTTAAAAGAACTAGCGGGAGGAACGAGCAGTACTTC; CDR3 protein: CSVKRTSGRNEQYF
D gene: NA; clone size: many; J gene: TRBJ2-4; V gene: TRBV25-1; CDR3 length: 15; CDR3 DNA: TGTGCCAGCAGTCCCCACCATCTAGCCAAAAACATTCAGTACTTC; CDR3 protein: CASSPHHLAKNIQYF
D gene: TRBD2; clone size: few; J gene: TRBJ2-5; V gene: TRBV7-2; CDR3 length: 15; CDR3 DNA: TGTGCCAGCAGCTTAGAACTAGCGGGAGTCGAGACCCAGTACTTC; CDR3 protein: CASSLELAGVETQYF
D gene: TRBD1; clone size: many; J gene: TRBJ2-3; V gene: TRBV12-3/TRBV12-4; CDR3 length: 16; CDR3 DNA: TGTGCCAGCACGAGAACAGGGGTCCGGTCCACAGATACGCAGTATTTT; CDR3 protein: CASTRTGVRSTDTQYF
D gene: TRBD1; clone size: many; J gene: TRBJ1-2; V gene: TRBV18; CDR3 length: 15; CDR3 DNA: TGTGCCAGCTCACCACAACAGGGGGCTAGGGATGGCTACACCTTC; CDR3 protein: CASSPQQGARDGYTF
D gene: NA; clone size: NA; J gene: TRBJ2-2; V gene: TRBV2; CDR3 length: 15; CDR3 DNA: TGTGCCAGCAGGGCTTTCACGGCCGACACCGGGGAGCTGTTTTTT; CDR3 protein: CASRAFTADTGELFF
D gene: TRBD2; clone size: many; J gene: TRBJ2-1; V gene: TRBV4-2; CDR3 length: 14; CDR3 DNA: TGTGCCAGCAGCCCCGGACTAGCGGGATTCGAGCAGTTCTTC; CDR3 protein: CASSPGLAGFEQFF
D gene: NA; clone size: many; J gene: TRBJ1-6; V gene: TRBV15; CDR3 length: 16; CDR3 DNA: TGTGCCACGAGGGACAAACAAAGCTCCTATAATTCACCCCTCCACTTT; CDR3 protein: CATRDKQSSYNSPLHF
D gene: NA; clone size: many; J gene: TRBJ1-2; V gene: TRBV29-1; CDR3 length: 14; CDR3 DNA: TGCAGCGTCCTCCCGGACTGGCGGGACTATGGCTACACCTTC; CDR3 protein: CSVLPDWRDYGYTF
D gene: NA; clone size: few; J gene: TRBJ1-1; V gene: TRBV7-9; CDR3 length: 14; CDR3 DNA: TGTGCCAGCAGCTTAGCGGCAGGGGCCACTGAAGCTTTCTTT; CDR3 protein: CASSLAAGATEAFF
D gene: NA; clone size: few; J gene: TRBJ1-1; V gene: TRBV3-1; CDR3 length: 16; CDR3 DNA: TGTGCCAGCAGCCAAGATCACACGGCATGGGACACTGAAGCTTTCTTT; CDR3 protein: CASSQDHTAWDTEAFF
D gene: TRBD2; clone size: few; J gene: TRBJ2-1; V gene: TRBV20-1; CDR3 length: 15; CDR3 DNA: TGCAGTGCTAGATTACTAGCGGGATCCTACAATGAGCAGTTCTTC; CDR3 protein: CSARLLAGSYNEQFF
D gene: TRBD2; clone size: few; J gene: TRBJ2-6; V gene: TRBV7-9; CDR3 length: 20; CDR3 DNA: TGTGCCAGCAGACCAACTCCCGTCACTAGCGGGGAGACCAGGGCCAACGTCCTGACTTTC; CDR3 protein: CASRPTPVTSGETRANVLTF
D gene: NA; clone size: many; J gene: TRBJ2-7; V gene: TRBV4-2; CDR3 length: 15; CDR3 DNA: TGTGCCAGCAGCCAGATCCCGGGAGCCAGTAACGAGCAGTACTTC; CDR3 protein: CASSQIPGASNEQYF
D gene: NA; clone size: NA; J gene: TRBJ2-7; V gene: TRBV27; CDR3 length: 14; CDR3 DNA: TGTGCCAGCAGTGAGTTAGGGGGAGAATACGAGCAGTACTTC; CDR3 protein: CASSELGGEYEQYF
D gene: TRBD2; clone size: many; J gene: TRBJ2-1; V gene: TRBV2; CDR3 length: 14; CDR3 DNA: TGTGCCAGCAGTCCCGGGACTAGCGGTAATGAGCAGTTCTTC; CDR3 protein: CASSPGTSGNEQFF
D gene: NA; clone size: NA; J gene: TRBJ1-6; V gene: TRBV12-3/TRBV12-4; CDR3 length: 17; CDR3 DNA: TGTGCCAGCAGTTTGGGGCCCTACAAAGGGTATAATTCACCCCTCCACTTT; CDR3 protein: CASSLGPYKGYNSPLHF
D gene: NA; clone size: NA; J gene: TRBJ1-1; V gene: TRBV11-2; CDR3 length: 16; CDR3 DNA: TGTGCCAGCAGCTTAGGTAGGAATTTAATGAACACTGAAGCTTTCTTT; CDR3 protein: CASSLGRNLMNTEAFF
D gene: TRBD2; clone size: many; J gene: TRBJ2-1; V gene: TRBV6-5; CDR3 length: 14; CDR3 DNA: TGTGCCAGCCTTCTAGCGGGGGGGTACAATGAGCAGTTCTTC; CDR3 protein: CASLLAGGYNEQFF
D gene: TRBD1; clone size: NA; J gene: TRBJ2-1; V gene: TRBV20-1; CDR3 length: 13; CDR3 DNA: TGCAGTGCTAGAGACCCAGGACAGGGGAACCAGTTCTTC; CDR3 protein: CSARDPGQGNQFF
D gene: NA; clone size: few; J gene: TRBJ2-5; V gene: TRBV5-1; CDR3 length: 15; CDR3 DNA: TGCGCCAGCAGCTTGGAGAACAGAGAGTTGGAGACCCAGTACTTC; CDR3 protein: CASSLENRELETQYF
D gene: NA; clone size: NA; J gene: TRBJ2-3; V gene: TRBV20-1; CDR3 length: 13; CDR3 DNA: TGCAGTGCCCTCCGGCTCAGCACAGATACGCAGTATTTT; CDR3 protein: CSALRLSTDTQYF
D gene: NA; clone size: many; J gene: TRBJ2-7; V gene: TRBV12-3/TRBV12-4; CDR3 length: 14; CDR3 DNA: TGTGCCAGCAGTTTGACAGAGTCCTCCTACGAGCAGTACTTC; CDR3 protein: CASSLTESSYEQYF
D gene: NA; clone size: many; J gene: TRBJ1-5; V gene: TRBV9; CDR3 length: 15; CDR3 DNA: TGTGCCAGCAGCGCCCTAGACAGTTCCAATCAGCCCCAGCATTTT; CDR3 protein: CASSALDSSNQPQHF
D gene: TRBD2; clone size: many; J gene: TRBJ2-7; V gene: TRBV12-3/TRBV12-4; CDR3 length: 14; CDR3 DNA: TGTGCCAGCAGTCCAAGCGGGAGTTTCTACGAGCAGTACTTC; CDR3 protein: CASSPSGSFYEQYF
D gene: NA; clone size: NA; J gene: TRBJ2-3; V gene: TRBV6-1; CDR3 length: 15; CDR3 DNA: TGTGCCAGCCGAATCGTCCTGGTAGGCACAGATACGCAGTATTTT; CDR3 protein: CASRIVLVGTDTQYF
D gene: NA; clone size: NA; J gene: TRBJ1-1; V gene: TRBV18; CDR3 length: 14; CDR3 DNA: TGTGCCAGCTCAATTAACGGACAGTTCACTGAAGCTTTCTTT; CDR3 protein: CASSINGQFTEAFF
D gene: NA; clone size: many; J gene: TRBJ2-7; V gene: TRBV6-6; CDR3 length: 16; CDR3 DNA: TGTGCCAGCAGTTACCCCGAAGGGGGGGGGTCCTACGAGCAGTACTTC; CDR3 protein: CASSYPEGGGSYEQYF
D gene: NA; clone size: NA; J gene: TRBJ1-2; V gene: TRBV6-5; CDR3 length: 14; CDR3 DNA: TGTGCCAGCAGTTACGCCGCAGGGGTCTCTGGCTACACCTTC; CDR3 protein: CASSYAAGVSGYTF
D gene: NA; clone size: NA; J gene: TRBJ1-1; V gene: TRBV2; CDR3 length: 14; CDR3 DNA: TGTGCCAGCAGTGAACAGGGGCGTGACACTGAAGCTTTCTTT; CDR3 protein: CASSEQGRDTEAFF
D gene: NA; clone size: few; J gene: TRBJ1-1; V gene: TRBV2; CDR3 length: 13; CDR3 DNA: TGTGCCAGCAGTGTCAACAGGGACACTGAAGCTTTCTTT; CDR3 protein: CASSVNRDTEAFF
D gene: TRBD2; clone size: NA; J gene: TRBJ2-1; V gene: TRBV10-3; CDR3 length: 16; CDR3 DNA: TGTGCCATCAGTGAGCTTCCGGCGGGAGGGTTTAATGAGCAGTTCTTC; CDR3 protein: CAISELPAGGFNEQFF
D gene: TRBD2; clone size: many; J gene: TRBJ2-3; V gene: TRBV29-1; CDR3 length: 16; CDR3 DNA: TGCAGCGTCGCAACCCGCCTAGCGGGGAACACAGATACGCAGTATTTT; CDR3 protein: CSVATRLAGNTDTQYF
D gene: NA; clone size: many; J gene: TRBJ2-1; V gene: TRBV2; CDR3 length: 15; CDR3 DNA: TGTGCCAGCAGTGAGGGGCAGGGGTTCTACAATGAGCAGTTCTTC; CDR3 protein: CASSEGQGFYNEQFF
D gene: NA; clone size: NA; J gene: TRBJ1-5; V gene: TRBV6-2/TRBV6-3; CDR3 length: 14; CDR3 DNA: TGTGCCAGCAGCTTGCGACAGAGCAATCAGCCCCAGCATTTT; CDR3 protein: CASSLRQSNQPQHF
D gene: NA; clone size: NA; J gene: TRBJ2-7; V gene: TRBV19; CDR3 length: 16; CDR3 DNA: TGTGCCAGTAGTATATTTCTCGGTGGCAACCCGAGGGAGCAGTACTTC; CDR3 protein: CASSIFLGGNPREQYF
D gene: NA; clone size: many; J gene: TRBJ1-5; V gene: TRBV7-6; CDR3 length: 14; CDR3 DNA: TGTGCCAGCAGCGCTGAGAGGGACAATCAGCCCCAGCATTTT; CDR3 protein: CASSAERDNQPQHF
D gene: NA; clone size: NA; J gene: TRBJ2-7; V gene: TRBV5-1; CDR3 length: 14; CDR3 DNA: TGCGCCAGCAGTGTCCAGCCCGGACTACGCGAGCAGTACTTC; CDR3 protein: CASSVQPGLREQYF
D gene: NA; clone size: NA; J gene: TRBJ1-4; V gene: TRBV7-9; CDR3 length: 15; CDR3 DNA: TGTGCCAGCAGCTTAGCCCTGGACGTAGGAGAAAAACTGTTTTTT; CDR3 protein: CASSLALDVGEKLFF
D gene: TRBD2; clone size: NA; J gene: TRBJ2-1; V gene: TRBV7-2; CDR3 length: 14; CDR3 DNA: TGTGCCAGCAGCCCAGGACTAGCGTCGAATGAGCAGTTCTTC; CDR3 protein: CASSPGLASNEQFF
D gene: TRBD2; clone size: NA; J gene: TRBJ2-1; V gene: TRBV29-1; CDR3 length: 13; CDR3 DNA: TGCAGCGTTGGGGCGGGAGTCGACAATGAGCAGTTCTTC; CDR3 protein: CSVGAGVDNEQFF